This T cell receptor beta chain was observed in a study of T cell responses to AZD1222 COVID-19 vaccine. From germline, CDR1 is SGHRS and CDR2 YFSETQ. The CDR3 runs 15 residues. Trimming removed 0 bases from V and 3 bases from J, with 10 bases in between. Study-wide points: An increase in Spike-specific TCR breadth and depth was observed after two AZD1222 doses. Mapped onto spike, vaccine-associated CD4 TCRs spanned it and were dominant at 160-218 and 743-854. Mostly white British, mostly female donors; authors suggested clonal diversity may be underestimated.

On this clone: Its antigen is unknown.

Data came from immunoSEQ multiplex PCR; TCRdb stores just in-frame clones and leaves some out. There are 90,000 to 150,000 clones in the sample; 85% to 90% occur only once, and less than 15% lies in the top ten. The receptor was isolated from an adult in good health. This sample comprised peripheral blood, obtained on day 0 of AZD1222 vaccination. This chain links TRBV5-1 with TRBJ1-5; possible D gene TRBD1, 5 bases. The CDR3 reads CASSLAGLTNQPQHF. In DNA form, the CDR3 reads TGCGCCAGCAGCTTGGCGGGACTGACCAATCAGCCCCAGCATTTT.